This TCR beta chain was captured in a study of T cells expressing NK-cell markers. Study as a whole: It was sorted CD3+CD56+NKG2C+, CD3+CD56+NKG2C- and CD3+CD56-NKG2C+ T cells that supplied the TCR beta repertoires. Study-wide points: Where a handful of donors were concerned, these clonotypes also led the CD3+CD56-NKG2C+ fraction.

About this clonotype: Its antigen is unknown.

TCRdb re-called the 5' RACE reads, yielding one record per CDR3 amino acid sequence without DNA. The sample table includes hundreds of thousands of distinct CDR3 sequences. CDR1 and CDR2 from the germline V gene are LNHNV and YYDKDF (reference sequence). The CDR3 covers 14 residues. This clonotype originated in a woman between 18 and 70 years old in good health. The V call is TRBV15, the J call TRBJ2-1. Input material: blood T cells: a sorted CD56 or NKG2C T cell subset, CD4+ or CD8+ T cells, or bulk PBMC T cells (not recorded which). CDR3: CATSRDTYYNEQFF.